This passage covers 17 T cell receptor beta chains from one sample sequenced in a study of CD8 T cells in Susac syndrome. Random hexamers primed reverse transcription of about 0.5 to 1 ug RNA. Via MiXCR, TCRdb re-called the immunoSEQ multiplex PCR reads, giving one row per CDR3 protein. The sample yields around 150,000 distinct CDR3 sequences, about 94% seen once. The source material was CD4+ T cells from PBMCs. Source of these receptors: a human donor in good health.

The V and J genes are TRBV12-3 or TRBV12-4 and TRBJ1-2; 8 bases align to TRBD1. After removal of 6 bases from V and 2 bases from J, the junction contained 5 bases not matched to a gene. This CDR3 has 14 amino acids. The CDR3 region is CASRWTGSNYGYTF. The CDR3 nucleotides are TGTGCCAGCAGGTGGACAGGGTCCAACTATGGCTACACCTTC.

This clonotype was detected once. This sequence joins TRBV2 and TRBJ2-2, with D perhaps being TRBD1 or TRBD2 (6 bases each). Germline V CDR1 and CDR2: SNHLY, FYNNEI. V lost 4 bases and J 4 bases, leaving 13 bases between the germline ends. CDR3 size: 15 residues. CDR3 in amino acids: CASSVLGGGTGELFF. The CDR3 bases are TGTGCCAGCAGTGTATTGGGGGGCGGCACCGGGGAGCTGTTTTTT.

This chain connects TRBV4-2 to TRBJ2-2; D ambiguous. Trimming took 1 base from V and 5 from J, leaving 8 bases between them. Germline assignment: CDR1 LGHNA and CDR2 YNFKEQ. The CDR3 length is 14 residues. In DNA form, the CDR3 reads TGTGCCAGCAGCCAAGTATCCGGGACCGGGGAGCTGTTTTTT. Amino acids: CASSQVSGTGELFF.

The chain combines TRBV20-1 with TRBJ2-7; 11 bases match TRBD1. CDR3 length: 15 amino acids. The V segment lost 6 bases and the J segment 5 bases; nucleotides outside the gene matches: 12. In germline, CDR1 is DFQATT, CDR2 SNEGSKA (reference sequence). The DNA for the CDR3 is TGCAGTGCCACCCGGACAGGGGGCCTTACAAACGAGCAGTACTTC. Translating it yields CSATRTGGLTNEQYF.

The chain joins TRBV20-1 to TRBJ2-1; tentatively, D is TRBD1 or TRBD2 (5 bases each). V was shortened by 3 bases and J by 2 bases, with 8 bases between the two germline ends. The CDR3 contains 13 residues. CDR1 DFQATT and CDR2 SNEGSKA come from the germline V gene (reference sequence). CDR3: CSASRGAYNEQFF. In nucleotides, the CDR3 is TGCAGTGCTAGTCGGGGCGCCTACAATGAGCAGTTCTTC.

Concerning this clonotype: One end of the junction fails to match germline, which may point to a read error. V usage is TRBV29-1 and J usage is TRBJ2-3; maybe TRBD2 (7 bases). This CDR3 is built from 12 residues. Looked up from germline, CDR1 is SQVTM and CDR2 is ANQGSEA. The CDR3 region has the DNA TGCAGCGTTGAAGAGGCTGGGGGGGCTTACGGTTTT. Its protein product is CSVEEAGGAYGF.

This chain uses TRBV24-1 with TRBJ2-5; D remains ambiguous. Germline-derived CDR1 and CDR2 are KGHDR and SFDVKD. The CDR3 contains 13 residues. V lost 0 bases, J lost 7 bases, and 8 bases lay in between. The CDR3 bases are TGTGCCACCAGTGATTTGACCACCGGGACCCAGTACTTC. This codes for CATSDLTTGTQYF.

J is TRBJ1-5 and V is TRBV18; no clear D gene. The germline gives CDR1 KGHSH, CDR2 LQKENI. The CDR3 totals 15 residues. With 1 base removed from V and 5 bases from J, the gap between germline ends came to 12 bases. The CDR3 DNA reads TGTGCCAGCTCACCACAGGCGGGAAGTCATCAGCCCCAGCATTTT. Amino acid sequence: CASSPQAGSHQPQHF.

CDR3 residues: CASSRGGSEQFF. The DNA of the CDR3 is TGTGCCAGCAGCCGCGGGGGCAGTGAGCAGTTCTTC. V is TRBV3-1 and J is TRBJ2-1; D perhaps matches TRBD2 (7 bases). This CDR3 region has 12 residues. In germline, CDR1 is LGHDT, CDR2 YNNKEL (reference sequence). Trimming took off 4 bases at V and 9 bases at J, with 10 bases between the two ends.

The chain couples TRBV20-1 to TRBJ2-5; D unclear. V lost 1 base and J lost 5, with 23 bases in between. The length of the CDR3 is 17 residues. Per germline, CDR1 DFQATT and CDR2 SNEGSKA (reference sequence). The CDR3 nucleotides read TGCAGTGCTAGAGCAGCGTTCCGGCTTAGAGACCCGGAGACCCAGTACTTC. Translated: CSARAAFRLRDPETQYF.

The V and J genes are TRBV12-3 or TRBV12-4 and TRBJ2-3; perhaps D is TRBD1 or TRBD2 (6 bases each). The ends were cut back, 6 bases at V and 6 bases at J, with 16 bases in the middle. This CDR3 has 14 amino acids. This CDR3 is CASSPGGHQDTQYF. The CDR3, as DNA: TGTGCCAGCAGCCCCGGGGGACATCAGGATACGCAGTATTTT.

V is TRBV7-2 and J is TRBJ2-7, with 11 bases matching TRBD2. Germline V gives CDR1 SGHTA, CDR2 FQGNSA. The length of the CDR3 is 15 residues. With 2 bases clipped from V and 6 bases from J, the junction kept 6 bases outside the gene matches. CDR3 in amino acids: CASSLRASGGREQYF. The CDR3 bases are TGTGCCAGCAGCTTACGCGCTAGCGGGGGGCGCGAGCAGTACTTC.

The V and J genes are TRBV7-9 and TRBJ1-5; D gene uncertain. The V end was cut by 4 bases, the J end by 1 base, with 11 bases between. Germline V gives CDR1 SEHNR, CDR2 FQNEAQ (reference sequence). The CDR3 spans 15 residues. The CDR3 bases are TGTGCCAGCAGCTCAACCCAAAAGAGCAATCAGCCCCAGCATTTT. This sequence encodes CASSSTQKSNQPQHF.

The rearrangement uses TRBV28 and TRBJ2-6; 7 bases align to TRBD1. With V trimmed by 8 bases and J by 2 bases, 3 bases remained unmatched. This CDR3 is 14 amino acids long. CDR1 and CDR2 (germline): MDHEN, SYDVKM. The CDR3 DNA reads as TGTGCCAGCTCCGGGACAGCTGGGGCCAACGTCCTGACTTTC. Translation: CASSGTAGANVLTF.

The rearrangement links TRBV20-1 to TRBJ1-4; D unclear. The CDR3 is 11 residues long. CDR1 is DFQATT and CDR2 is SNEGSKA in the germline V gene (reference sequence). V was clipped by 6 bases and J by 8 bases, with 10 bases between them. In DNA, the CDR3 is TGCAGTGCCCGCCTCAAAGAAAAACTGTTTTTT. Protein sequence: CSARLKEKLFF.

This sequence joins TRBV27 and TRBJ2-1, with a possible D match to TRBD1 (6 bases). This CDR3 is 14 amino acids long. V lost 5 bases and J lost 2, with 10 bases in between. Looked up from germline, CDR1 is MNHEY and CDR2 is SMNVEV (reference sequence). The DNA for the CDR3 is TGTGCCAGCAGTGTGGACAGCCCCTACAATGAGCAGTTCTTC. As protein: CASSVDSPYNEQFF.

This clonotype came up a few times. The CDR3 sequence is CASSYSRTGGGYGYTF. The DNA for the CDR3 is TGTGCCAGCAGTTACTCGCGGACAGGGGGCGGCTATGGCTACACCTTC. This rearrangement joins TRBV6-5 to TRBJ1-2; 11 positions agree with TRBD1. In germline, CDR1 is MNHEY, CDR2 SVGAGI. The CDR3 is 16 residues long. V was pared by 0 bases and J by 4 bases, with 4 bases of the junction left unmatched.